This T cell receptor (beta chain) was obtained from a study of blood T cell repertoires in COVID-19. Study information: The samples span acute and convalescent COVID-19 from the United States, Italy and Spain.

Original handling: Quantification of nucleated cells was approximated via reference gene primer amplification. Sequencing used immunoSEQ multiplex PCR; TCRdb keeps in-frame clones, though not all of them. The DNA was the basis for D and trimming; V, J and clone size are from that table. This table holds more than 95,000 clones, 75% to 90% found once. The material sequenced was peripheral blood. The sequence derives from a human donor in a cohort sampled during active COVID-19.

The CDR3: CASSPPTGSLNEQFF. The CDR3 coding sequence is TGTGCCAGCAGCCCCCCGACAGGGTCACTCAATGAGCAGTTCTTC. The chain carries TRBV7-6 and TRBJ2-1; 7 bases fit TRBD1. The CDR3 is made up of 15 amino acids. CDR1 and CDR2 from the germline V gene are SGHVS and FNYEAQ. V lost 5 bases, J lost 6 bases, and 10 bases stayed unmatched.